This T cell receptor (beta chain) was sequenced during a study of blood T cells in healthy people across ages. At least ten counts were recorded for this clonotype. It was with a sample-barcoded 5' primer and a J-beta primer mix that a second PCR of roughly 6 to 12 cycles was run. TCRdb itself ran the 5' RACE reads through MiXCR, one entry per CDR3 protein. The repertoire includes 800,000 or so distinct CDR3 sequences, around a quarter of them detected once, and approximately 3.7% sits in the top ten. These data are also associated with another study on T cells of mothers and their children. That work contributes: Primer M1S, used in the second PCR, introduced sample barcodes and 2-4 random nucleotides.

The TCR was taken from a boy between 10 and 17 years old in good health. Sample: blood.

The CDR3 region is CASSPLQETQYF. The DNA of the CDR3 is TGTGCCAGCAGCCCCCTCCAAGAGACCCAGTACTTC. The chain links TRBV18 to TRBJ2-5; D is undetermined. CDR1 is KGHSH and CDR2 is LQKENI in the germline V gene. CDR3 size: 12 residues. V was pared by 8 bases and J by 1 base, with 8 bases between.